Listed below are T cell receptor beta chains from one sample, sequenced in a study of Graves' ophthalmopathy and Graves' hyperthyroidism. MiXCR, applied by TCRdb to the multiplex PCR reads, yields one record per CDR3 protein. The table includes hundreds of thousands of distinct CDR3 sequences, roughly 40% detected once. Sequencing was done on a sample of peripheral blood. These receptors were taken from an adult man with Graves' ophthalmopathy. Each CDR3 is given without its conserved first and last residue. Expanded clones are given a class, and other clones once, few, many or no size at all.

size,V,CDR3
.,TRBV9,ASSQDVGVDEQY
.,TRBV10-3,ASSGWRIQETQY
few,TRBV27,ASSLSGFGYT
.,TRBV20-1,SARDRRVKRIEQY
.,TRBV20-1,SARGGQGNQPQH
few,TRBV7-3,ASSPVGVPYEQY
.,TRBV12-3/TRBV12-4,ASSYSRDLLFGEQY
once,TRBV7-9,ASSSQGGVTDTQY
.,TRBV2,ASTFLGLAGDTQY
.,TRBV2,ASSAGSNTIY
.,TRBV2,ASSGQAPYGYT
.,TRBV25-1,ASSYPQAGLNTGELF
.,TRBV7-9,ASSRRENTGELF
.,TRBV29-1,SVAWTGQETQY
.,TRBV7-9,ASSFGSVTDTQY
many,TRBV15,ATSRDLQSYEQY
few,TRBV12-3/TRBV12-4,ASSRRDGAGNQPQH
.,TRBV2,ASVGQQGEASADEQY
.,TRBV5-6,ASSSQGQGYGYT
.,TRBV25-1,ASSLRAYGANVLT
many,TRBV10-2,ASIGEGGYEQY
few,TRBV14,ASSQEDLQETQY
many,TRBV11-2,ASSLATGGYT
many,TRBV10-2,ASSDAGRYGYT
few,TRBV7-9,ASSQDPYSNQPQH
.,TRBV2,ASSYGRGGYEQY
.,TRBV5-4,ASSLFGEFGYT
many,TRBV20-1,SARGQGGQETQY
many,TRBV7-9,ASSLEQGAESPLH
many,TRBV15,ATSERQGGTEAF
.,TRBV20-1,SARDQTARGEQY